This entry is about one T cell receptor beta chain. Its antigen is not known. This sample is drawn from a study of T cells after yellow fever vaccination. Findings of the study overall: Weaker overall, the secondary response nonetheless peaked faster (day 5 versus 15). Abundant clonotypes (contaminants from the bulk population) could be present in FACS-sorted repertoires.

TCRdb re-derived calls from the 5' RACE reads in MiXCR, one entry per CDR3 protein. The table includes 150,000 to 200,000 distinct CDR3 sequences, about 11% detected once. The CDR3 spans 15 residues. CDR1 and CDR2 (germline): SGHVS, FNYEAQ. The ends lost 5 bases at V and 9 bases at J; junction bases unmatched: 14. V usage is TRBV7-6 and J usage is TRBJ2-3; 7 bases are a match to TRBD1. Material: CD8+ T cells sorted from PBMCs, obtained 15 days after the yellow fever booster vaccination. This TCR was sampled from a man younger than 35 who received the YFV17D yellow fever vaccine. The CDR3 is CASSSSTGFERTQYF. The CDR3 DNA follows: TGTGCCAGCAGCAGTTCGACAGGGTTTGAGAGGACGCAGTATTTT.